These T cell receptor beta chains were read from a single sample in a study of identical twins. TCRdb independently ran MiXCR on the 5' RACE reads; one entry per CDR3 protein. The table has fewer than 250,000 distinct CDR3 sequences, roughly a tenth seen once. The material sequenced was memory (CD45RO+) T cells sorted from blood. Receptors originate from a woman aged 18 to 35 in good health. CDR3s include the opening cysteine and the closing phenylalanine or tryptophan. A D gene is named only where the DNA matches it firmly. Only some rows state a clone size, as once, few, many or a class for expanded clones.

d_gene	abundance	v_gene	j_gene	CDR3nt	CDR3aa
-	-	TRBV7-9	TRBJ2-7	TGTGCCAGCAGGGCAGGGGATGGAGAGCAGTACTTC	CASRAGDGEQYF
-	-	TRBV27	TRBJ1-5	TGTGCCAGCAGTTCCATGGGCCTCTACAATCAGCCCCAGCATTTT	CASSSMGLYNQPQHF
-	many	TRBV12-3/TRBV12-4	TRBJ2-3	TGTGCCAGCAGCTATTTCACTTTGGCGGATACGCAGTATTTT	CASSYFTLADTQYF
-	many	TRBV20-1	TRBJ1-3	TGCAGTGCTAGAGATGACGGGCCGGGGGGCGCCGGAAACACCATATATTTT	CSARDDGPGGAGNTIYF
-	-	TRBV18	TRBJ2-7	TGTGCCAGCTCACTGCATCAGGGTGGGGAGCAGTACTTC	CASSLHQGGEQYF
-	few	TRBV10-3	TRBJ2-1	TGTGCCATCAGCTCAGGGTTCAGCAATGAGCAGTTCTTC	CAISSGFSNEQFF
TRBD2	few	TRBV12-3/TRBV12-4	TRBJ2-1	TGTGCCAGCACCATACGGGGGGGCCAGAATGAGCAGTTCTTC	CASTIRGGQNEQFF
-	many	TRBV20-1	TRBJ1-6	TGCAGTGCTCTCGACAGGAACGATTCACCCCTCCACTTT	CSALDRNDSPLHF
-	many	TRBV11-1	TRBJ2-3	TGTGCCAGCAGCTTAGGGTCAAGCACAGATACGCAGTATTTT	CASSLGSSTDTQYF
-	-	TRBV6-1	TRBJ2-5	TGTGCCAGCAGCCTCCGGGGGGCTTCGTACCAAGAGACCCAGTACTTC	CASSLRGASYQETQYF
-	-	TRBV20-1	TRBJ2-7	TGCAGTGCTAGAGCCAATAGCGGTCCCTACGAGCAGTACTTC	CSARANSGPYEQYF
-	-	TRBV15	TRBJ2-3	TGTGCCACCAGCGGCGCCGGGACTAGCACAGATACGCAGTATTTT	CATSGAGTSTDTQYF
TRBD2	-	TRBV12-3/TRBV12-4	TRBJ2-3	TGTGCCAGCAGTTCGGGGGGAGCCCTTCATACGCAGTATTTT	CASSSGGALHTQYF
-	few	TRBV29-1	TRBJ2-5	TGCAGCGTTGAGTACTCAGCCATGGCGGGGAGAGAGACCCAGTACTTC	CSVEYSAMAGRETQYF
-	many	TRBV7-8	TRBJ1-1	TGTGCCAGCAGCGTACGGAAGGTGAACACTGAAGCTTTCTTT	CASSVRKVNTEAFF
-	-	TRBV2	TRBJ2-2	TGTGCCTTCAGTAGTCCCTGGATTGGCAGGCAGAACACCGGGGAGCTGTTTTTT	CAFSSPWIGRQNTGELFF
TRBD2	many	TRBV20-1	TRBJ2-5	TGCAGTGCCAGGAACAACGAAGCGGGGGGATTCCAAGAGACCCAGTACTTC	CSARNNEAGGFQETQYF
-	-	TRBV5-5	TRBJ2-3	TGTGCCAGCAGCCGCAACGGTGTAGATACGCAGTATTTT	CASSRNGVDTQYF